This T cell receptor (beta chain) was captured by sequencing in a study of CD8 T cells in ankylosing spondylitis. Study outcomes and limitations: Made up of about eight highly homologous variants, a TCR beta motif appeared characteristic of ankylosing spondylitis blood. Enrichment of disease-linked clones was reportedly significant in matched ankylosing spondylitis synovial fluid. CD8+ cells made up the disease-linked clones, which were relatively rare in peripheral blood.

CDR3 length equals 13 residues. Per germline, CDR1 DFQATT and CDR2 SNEGSKA (reference sequence). V dropped 1 base and J dropped 7 bases, with 14 bases sitting between them. As concerns this clonotype: Its antigen is still unknown.

Quantitative molecular-barcoded 5'-RACE generated the TCR beta libraries. TCRdb ran MiXCR on the 5' RACE reads and lists one entry per CDR3 protein. The sample consists of 210,000 or so distinct CDR3 sequences, roughly 25% of them appearing once. The clonotype originates from a male donor with ankylosing spondylitis or in good health (not recorded which). V and J are TRBV20-1 and TRBJ2-7, with unresolved D. The specimen was blood, either unsorted or a sorted T cell fraction (not recorded which). Here the CDR3 DNA reads TGCAGTGCTAGAGTGACTGCTAATGGGGAGCAGTACTTC. Protein: CSARVTANGEQYF.